The sequence of this TCR beta chain was determined in a study of T cells after yellow fever vaccination. Study observations and caveats: A secondary response was less intense yet reached its peak sooner, at day 5 versus 15. Booster sampling recovered most clones from primary vaccination (96% CD4, around 90% CD8).

Details on this clonotype: The target antigen is unknown.

MiXCR, run by TCRdb on the 5' RACE reads, gives a single entry per CDR3 protein. This sample yields some 320,000 distinct CDR3 sequences, of which 8.7% are seen a single time; around 17% belongs to the top ten. Germline trimming cut 4 bases from V and 10 bases from J; bases unmatched to any gene: 13. The length of the CDR3 is 15 residues. Per germline, CDR1 SGHDT and CDR2 YYEEEE. This receptor was taken from a man between 18 and 29 years old who received the YFV17D yellow fever vaccine. The sample in question was PBMCs, obtained on the day of the first yellow fever vaccination. J is TRBJ2-1 and V is TRBV5-6; 8 bases map to TRBD1. CDR3 DNA sequence: TGTGCCAGCAGCCCCCCAGCGTCAGGGGGCCGGGAGCAGTTCTTC. This gives the protein CASSPPASGGREQFF.